This T cell receptor (beta chain) was recorded in a study of cytomegalovirus exposure and HLA in healthy donors. Looking at the study overall: A prior analysis found 117 million unique TCR beta sequences from approximately 200 million T cells. General observations from the study: Presence/absence analysis assumed near-uniform sequencing depth across donors. One cluster of highly shared sequence variants probably arose as a sequencing artifact.

PCR primers comprised 60 Vbeta and 13 Jbeta primers. This table comes from immunoSEQ multiplex PCR, and its TCRdb copy is limited to in-frame clones, with some not included. The table for this sample gives some 200,000 clones. Comment on this clone: The antigen remains unidentified.

This clonotype was sampled from a girl aged 2 to 10 in good health and CMV-seropositive. The sample consisted of PBMCs.

In DNA, the CDR3 is TGTGCCAGTGTCCGAGGGGGAGGGGTATTCACTGAAGCTTTCTTT. Protein sequence: CASVRGGGVFTEAFF. The chain employs TRBV19 and TRBJ1-1; D is perhaps TRBD1 (6 bases). CDR1 is LNHDA and CDR2 is SQIVND in the germline V gene (reference sequence). V was shortened by 8 bases and J by 4 bases, with 20 bases between the two germline ends. This CDR3 is built from 15 residues.